These 14 T cell receptor beta chains came from one sample sequenced in a study of T cells after yellow fever vaccination. TCRdb itself ran the 5' RACE reads through MiXCR, one entry per CDR3 protein. The table has about 350,000 distinct CDR3 sequences, around 12% seen once. The material sequenced was CD4+ T cells sorted from PBMCs, taken 15 days after the yellow fever booster vaccination. The receptors originated from a young man who received the YFV17D yellow fever vaccine.

This clonotype occurred a few times. This CDR3 is CASSAGLAGTKRRFF. The CDR3 nucleotides are TGTGCCAGCAGCGCTGGGCTAGCGGGGACGAAGAGGCGGTTCTTC. This chain joins TRBV2 and TRBJ2-1; 9 bases line up with TRBD2. CDR1 and CDR2 (germline): SNHLY, FYNNEI. The trim removed 6 bases at V and 15 bases at J, leaving 18 bases unmatched. The CDR3 length is 15 residues.

The chain's CDR3 is CASSRAGGKTGELFF. Written as DNA, the CDR3 is TGTGCCAGTAGTCGCGCGGGGGGCAAAACCGGGGAGCTGTTTTTT. The V gene is TRBV19, the J gene TRBJ2-2; 8 bases match TRBD2. CDR1 and CDR2 (germline): LNHDA, SQIVND (reference sequence). This CDR3 comprises 15 residues. Unmatched junction bases numbered 7, after V lost 5 bases and J lost 5 bases.

This CDR3 is CASSPPTDTDTQYF. The CDR3 region has the DNA TGTGCCAGCAGCCCCCCGACAGACACAGATACGCAGTATTTT. The chain couples TRBV5-6 to TRBJ2-3; D possibly corresponds to TRBD1 (5 bases). The V gene's germline CDR1 is SGHDT and CDR2 YYEEEE. V was cut by 4 bases and J by 2 bases, with 11 bases left in between. This CDR3 region has 14 residues.

This clonotype was counted between two and nine times. This rearrangement joins TRBV5-1 to TRBJ2-5, with 8 nucleotides matching TRBD2. Germline trimming cut 4 bases from V and 3 bases from J; bases unmatched to any gene: 11. This CDR3 has 16 residues. Germline CDR1 reads SGHRS; CDR2 reads YFSETQ. The CDR3 loop is CASSTGGTRSKETQYF. CDR3 in DNA: TGCGCCAGCAGCACTGGGGGGACTAGGAGTAAAGAGACCCAGTACTTC.

The chain has TRBV6-5 and TRBJ1-1; D is undetermined. Germline CDR1 reads MNHEY; CDR2 reads SVGAGI. Trimming removed 0 bases at V and 5 bases at J, with 10 bases between. The CDR3 consists of 14 residues. CDR3 protein: CASSYSVWGTEAFF. The CDR3 region has the DNA TGTGCCAGCAGTTACTCAGTTTGGGGTACTGAAGCTTTCTTT.

The rearrangement links TRBV4-2 to TRBJ2-1; 8 bases agree with TRBD2. Germline V gene data show CDR1 as LGHNA and CDR2 as YNFKEQ. Germline trimming cut 0 bases from V and 6 bases from J; bases unmatched to any gene: 7. The CDR3 loop spans 16 amino acids. CDR3 protein: CASSQEGAGGLNEQFF. The CDR3 DNA reads as TGTGCCAGCAGCCAAGAAGGGGCGGGGGGCCTCAATGAGCAGTTCTTC.

This clonotype was counted many times. The V and J genes are TRBV5-6 and TRBJ1-1; the match to TRBD1 covers 7 bases. The ends lost 2 bases at V and 2 bases at J; junction bases unmatched: 12. Germline assignment: CDR1 SGHDT and CDR2 YYEEEE. There are 17 residues in the CDR3. The CDR3 spells CASSFVSTGTDNTEAFF. The DNA of the CDR3 is TGTGCCAGCAGCTTCGTCTCAACCGGGACAGACAACACTGAAGCTTTCTTT.

To note about this clonotype: Given a much more abundant clone one base away, this may be a read error. The chain joins TRBV5-1 to TRBJ2-1, with D perhaps TRBD1 or TRBD2 (6 bases each). This CDR3 comprises 12 residues. Per germline, CDR1 SGHRS and CDR2 YFSETQ. CDR3 sequence (DNA): TGCGCCAGCGGCTTGGAGGGGGATGAGCAGTTCTTC. Translated, it gives CASGLEGDEQFF.

This clonotype has ten or more counts. The chain employs TRBV7-6 and TRBJ2-7, with TRBD2 matching 10 bases. Germline lookup yields CDR1 SGHVS and CDR2 FNYEAQ. This CDR3 is 13 amino acids long. After removal of 5 bases from V and 5 bases from J, the junction contained 3 bases not matched to a gene. The CDR3 DNA follows: TGTGCCAGCAGCCGGGGGACTAGCGACGAGCAGTACTTC. Amino acids: CASSRGTSDEQYF.

The V gene is TRBV3-1, the J gene TRBJ2-4; D uncertain. CDR3 length: 12 amino acids. The V end was cut by 2 bases, the J end by 9 bases, with 8 bases between. Looked up from germline, CDR1 is LGHDT and CDR2 is YNNKEL (reference sequence). The DNA for the CDR3 is TGTGCCAGCAGCCAATCGCGGAGCATTCAGTACTTC. This codes for CASSQSRSIQYF.

This clonotype was recorded a few times. The gene calls are TRBV7-3 and TRBJ1-1, with D perhaps matching TRBD1 (5 bases). CDR3 size: 15 residues. The V end lost 4 bases, the J end lost 4 bases, and 16 bases lay between the germline ends. Germline V lookup: CDR1 SGHTA, CDR2 FQGTGA. CDR3 in DNA: TGTGCCAGCAGCTCGTCGGGGGGTTTGGGCACTGAAGCTTTCTTT. As protein: CASSSSGGLGTEAFF.

The gene calls are TRBV7-2 and TRBJ2-3; D not resolved. The CDR3 extends over 13 amino acids. Germline CDR1 is SGHTA and CDR2 is FQGNSA. Trimming removed 0 bases at V and 6 bases at J, with 7 bases between. CDR3: CASSLALGDTQYF. For the CDR3, the DNA is TGTGCCAGCAGCTTAGCGCTCGGGGATACGCAGTATTTT.

This sequence joins TRBV5-1 and TRBJ2-3, with 8 bases aligning to TRBD2. Germline-derived CDR1 and CDR2 are SGHRS and YFSETQ. The CDR3 spans 16 residues. J lost 5 bases, V lost 2 bases, and 10 bases had no gene match. CDR3 in DNA: TGCGCCAGCAGCTTACAGGCCGGGGGGGACGGAGATACGCAGTATTTT. Residues: CASSLQAGGDGDTQYF.

The J gene is TRBJ2-7, the V gene TRBV28; the match to TRBD2 covers 8 bases. The CDR3 covers 15 residues. Germline lookup yields CDR1 MDHEN and CDR2 SYDVKM. Trimming took 5 bases from V and 1 from J; bases not matched to a gene: 7. CDR3 coding DNA: TGTGCCAGCAGTCACGGGAGGGGCATTTCCTACGAGCAGTACTTC. It specifies CASSHGRGISYEQYF.